The TCR beta chain under discussion was sequenced for a study of shared clonotypes between healthy human individuals. Whole-study context: Samples came from a couple of female and a few male donors aged 18 to 49. The study's findings and limits: Sequencing depth was predicted to influence how clonotypes are shared among donors. The sampled material consisted only of blood, and tissue repertoires are likely to differ.

Repertoires were generated with immunoSEQ multiplex PCR, while TCRdb's copy carries only in-frame clones and drops some. The table records under 350,000 clones, roughly 87% of them present only once. V was shortened by 4 bases and J by 2 bases, with 8 bases between the two germline ends. Germline V gene lookup returns CDR1 MNHNY and CDR2 SVGAGI (reference sequence). CDR3 length equals 13 residues. A word on this clone: Its matching antigen is unknown.

This receptor was identified in a man between 18 and 29 years old in good health. The rearrangement joins TRBV6-6 to TRBJ2-5; D could derive from TRBD1 or TRBD2 (6 bases each). Sequencing input: memory CD8+ T cells sorted from blood. Described subset: CD45RO+ cells pooled with CCR7-negative TemRA cells. As DNA, the CDR3 is TGTGCCAGCAGTTGGGGGGCTCAAGAGACCCAGTACTTC. The encoded protein is CASSWGAQETQYF.